This T cell receptor (beta chain) was recovered during a study of identical twins. A single record per CDR3 protein comes from TCRdb applying MiXCR to the 5' RACE reads. The table lists more than 250,000 distinct CDR3 sequences, less than 9% of them singletons, with roughly 2.1% in the top ten. Losses at the gene ends were 1 base for V and 2 bases for J; bases not matched to a gene: 8. Germline V gene lookup returns CDR1 ENHRY and CDR2 SYGVKD. The CDR3 loop spans 16 amino acids. In addition, the sample was reused for a study of yellow fever vaccine responses in identical twins. From that second work: Twins reportedly showed a vaccine T cell response that seemed partly convergent and partly personalized.

The TCR was taken from a woman aged 18-35 years in good health. The J gene is TRBJ2-7, the V gene TRBV10-3, with 7 bases aligning to TRBD2. What was sequenced was memory (CD45RO+) T cells sorted from blood. The CDR3 region is CAISEWKGRGAYEQYF. The DNA of the CDR3 is TGTGCCATCAGTGAGTGGAAAGGACGGGGGGCCTACGAGCAGTACTTC.